This passage covers 9 T cell receptor beta chains from one sample sequenced in a study of cytomegalovirus exposure and HLA in healthy donors. 60 Vbeta and 13 Jbeta primers were used in PCR. Some clones are missing from TCRdb's copy, which holds only in-frame ones; the method was immunoSEQ multiplex PCR. The table records about 95,000 clones, about 70% of them present only once. Sequencing was performed on PBMCs. Source of these receptors: a man aged 60 to 75 in good health and CMV-seronegative.

The chain is built from TRBV7-2 and TRBJ1-5; D gene unclear. Trimming removed 2 bases at V and 6 bases at J, with 14 bases between. Germline V gene data show CDR1 as SGHTA and CDR2 as FQGNSA. The length of the CDR3 is 15 residues. This CDR3 reads CASSLPPRGSQPQHF. The CDR3 bases are TGTGCCAGCAGCTTACCACCTCGGGGAAGTCAGCCCCAGCATTTT.

This chain connects TRBV19 to TRBJ1-1; D is possibly TRBD1 (5 bases). Per the germline V gene, CDR1 is LNHDA and CDR2 is SQIVND (reference sequence). The ends were cut back, 0 bases at V and 8 bases at J, with 10 bases in the middle. The CDR3 loop spans 13 amino acids. The CDR3 DNA is TGTGCCAGTAGTATAGATGGAGGGGCAGAAGCTTTCTTT. This encodes CASSIDGGAEAFF.

The chain uses TRBV12-5 and TRBJ1-4; possibly TRBD1 for D (5 bases). The CDR3 consists of 17 residues. Germline V CDR1 and CDR2: LGHNT, FRNRAP. Trimming took 2 bases from V and 0 from J, leaving 13 bases between them. CDR3 bases: TGTGCTAGTGGTTTGTGTTGGGGGGGGGCAACTAATGAAAAACTGTTTTTT. It translates to CASGLCWGGATNEKLFF.

The rearrangement links TRBV29-1 to TRBJ2-5, with D unclear. CDR1 and CDR2 (germline): SQVTM, ANQGSEA. The CDR3 is 12 amino acids. Trimming stripped 5 bases from V and 3 bases from J, with 10 bases between. CDR3 bases: TGCAGCGTTTTCAGGCAAGAAGAGACCCAGTACTTC. It specifies CSVFRQEETQYF.

J is TRBJ2-3 and V is TRBV2, with D maybe TRBD1 (5 bases). The CDR3 is 11 residues long. Trimming pared 8 bases from V and 5 bases from J, leaving 8 bases between. Germline V gene sequence: CDR1 SNHLY, CDR2 FYNNEI. The CDR3 DNA follows: TGTGCCAGCGGGGCTGTAGATACGCAGTATTTT. It specifies CASGAVDTQYF. The entire variable domain, with the rest obtained from reference TRBV2 and TRBJ2-3, is as follows: EPEVTQTPSHQVTQMGQEVILRCVPISNHLYFYWYRQILGQKVEFLVSFYNNEISEKSEIFDDQFSVERPDGSNFTLKIRSTKLEDSAMYFCASGAVDTQYFGPGTRLTVL.

This chain uses TRBV2 with TRBJ2-1, with 9 bases matching TRBD2. The junction had 6 bases not matched to a gene; V was cut back by 7 bases and J by 5 bases. The CDR3 covers 14 residues. Looked up from germline, CDR1 is SNHLY and CDR2 is FYNNEI. The CDR3: CASNIAGEHNEQFF. The CDR3 nucleotides are TGTGCCAGCAATATAGCGGGAGAGCACAATGAGCAGTTCTTC.

V usage is TRBV18 and J usage is TRBJ1-2, with D unresolved. Trimming cost V 2 bases and J 1 base, with 8 bases left between them. Germline CDR1 KGHSH, CDR2 LQKENI. The CDR3 spans 14 residues. The CDR3 region has the DNA TGTGCCAGCTCACCATCCAACAGTAACTATGGCTACACCTTC. It translates to CASSPSNSNYGYTF.

V usage is TRBV2 and J usage is TRBJ2-7, with D possibly being TRBD1 (6 bases). This CDR3 has 13 residues. V was trimmed by 11 bases and J by 0 bases, leaving 14 bases between them. Per the germline V gene, CDR1 is SNHLY and CDR2 is FYNNEI. The CDR3 spells CAARDTTSYEQYF. The CDR3 DNA is TGTGCCGCCCGGGACACCACCTCCTACGAGCAGTACTTC.

The rearrangement uses TRBV30 and TRBJ1-5; perhaps TRBD1 as D (6 bases). Trimming shortened V by 1 base and J by 7 bases, and 11 bases separated the two germline ends. Germline lookup yields CDR1 GTSNPN and CDR2 SVGIG (reference sequence). The CDR3 is made up of 13 amino acids. The CDR3 DNA reads TGTGCCTGGAGTGCCAGGGGCGCGCAGCCCCAGCATTTT. It specifies CAWSARGAQPQHF.